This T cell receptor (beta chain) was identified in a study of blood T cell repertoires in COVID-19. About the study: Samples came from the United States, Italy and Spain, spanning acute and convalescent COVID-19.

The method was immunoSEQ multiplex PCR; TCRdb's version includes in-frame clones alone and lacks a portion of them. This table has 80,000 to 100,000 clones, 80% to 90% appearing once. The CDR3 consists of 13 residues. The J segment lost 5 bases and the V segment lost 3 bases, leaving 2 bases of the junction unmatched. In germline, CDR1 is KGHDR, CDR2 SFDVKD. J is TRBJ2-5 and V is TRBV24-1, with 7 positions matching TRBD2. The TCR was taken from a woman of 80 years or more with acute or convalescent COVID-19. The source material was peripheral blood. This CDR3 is CATSDGGVETQYF. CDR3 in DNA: TGTGCCACCAGTGATGGGGGGGTGGAGACCCAGTACTTC.